This T cell receptor (beta chain) stems from a study of shared clonotypes between healthy human individuals. This table comes from immunoSEQ multiplex PCR, and its TCRdb copy is limited to in-frame clones, with some not included. The sample gives roughly 2 million clones, approximately 94% of which show up once; approximately 0.13% is in the top ten. The junction had 9 bases not matched to a gene; V was cut back by 5 bases and J by 3 bases. This CDR3 spans 15 amino acids. From germline, CDR1 is KGHSH and CDR2 LQKENI. The TCR comes from a young man in good health. The rearrangement joins TRBV18 to TRBJ2-7; TRBD1 agrees at 8 bases. The specimen sequenced was naive CD4+ T cells sorted from blood. As for subset: CD45RA+ positively selected. CDR3 in amino acids: CASSSGTGWRYEQYF. In nucleotides, the CDR3 is TGTGCCAGCTCATCCGGGACAGGATGGCGCTACGAGCAGTACTTC. Full variable domain (outside the CDR3, taken from reference TRBV18 and TRBJ2-7): NAGVMQNPRHLVRRRGQEARLRCSPMKGHSHVYWYRQLPEEGLKFMVYLQKENIIDESGMPKERFSAEFPKEGPSILRIQQVVRGDSAAYFCASSSGTGWRYEQYFGPGTRLTVT.